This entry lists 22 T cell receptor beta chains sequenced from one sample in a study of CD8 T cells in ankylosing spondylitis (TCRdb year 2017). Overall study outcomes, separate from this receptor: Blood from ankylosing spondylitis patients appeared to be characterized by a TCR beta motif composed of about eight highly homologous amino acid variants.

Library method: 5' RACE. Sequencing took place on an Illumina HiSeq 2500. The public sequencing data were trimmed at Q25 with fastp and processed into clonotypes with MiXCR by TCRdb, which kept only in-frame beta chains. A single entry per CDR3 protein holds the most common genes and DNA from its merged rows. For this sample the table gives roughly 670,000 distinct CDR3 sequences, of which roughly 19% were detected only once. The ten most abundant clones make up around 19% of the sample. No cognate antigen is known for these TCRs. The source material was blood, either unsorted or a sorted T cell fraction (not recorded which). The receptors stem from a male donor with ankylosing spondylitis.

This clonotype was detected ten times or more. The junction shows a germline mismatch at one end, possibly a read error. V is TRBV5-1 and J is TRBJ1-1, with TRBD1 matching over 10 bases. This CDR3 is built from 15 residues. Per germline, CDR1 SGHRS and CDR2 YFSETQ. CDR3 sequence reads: CASSLRTGGGTEAFF. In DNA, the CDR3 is TGTGCCAGCAGCTTACGGACAGGGGGAGGCACTGAAGCTTTCTTT.

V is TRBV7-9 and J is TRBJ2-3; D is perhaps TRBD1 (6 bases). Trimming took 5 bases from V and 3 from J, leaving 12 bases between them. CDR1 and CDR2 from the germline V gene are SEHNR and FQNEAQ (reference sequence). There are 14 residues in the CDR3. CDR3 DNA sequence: TGTGCCAGCAGCGACCGGGACAAAACAGATACGCAGTATTTT. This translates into CASSDRDKTDTQYF.

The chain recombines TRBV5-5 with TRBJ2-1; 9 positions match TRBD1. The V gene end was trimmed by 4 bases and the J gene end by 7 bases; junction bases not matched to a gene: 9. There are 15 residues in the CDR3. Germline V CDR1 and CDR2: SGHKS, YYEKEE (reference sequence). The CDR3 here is CASSKGDRVANEQFF. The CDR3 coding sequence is TGTGCCAGCAGCAAGGGGGACAGGGTAGCAAATGAGCAGTTCTTC.

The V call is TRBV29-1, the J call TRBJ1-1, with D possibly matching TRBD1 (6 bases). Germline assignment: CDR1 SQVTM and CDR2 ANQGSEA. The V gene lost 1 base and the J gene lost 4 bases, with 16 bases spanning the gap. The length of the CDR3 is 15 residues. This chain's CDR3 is CSVEGWGGLGTEAFF. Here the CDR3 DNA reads TGCAGCGTTGAAGGCTGGGGGGGCCTGGGCACTGAAGCTTTCTTT.

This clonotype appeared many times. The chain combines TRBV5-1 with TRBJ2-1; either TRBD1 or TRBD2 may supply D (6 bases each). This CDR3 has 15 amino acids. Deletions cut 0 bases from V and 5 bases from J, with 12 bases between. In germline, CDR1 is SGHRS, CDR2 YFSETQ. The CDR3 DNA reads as TGCGCCAGCAGCTTGGCAGGGGAGGTGGACAATGAGCAGTTCTTC. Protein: CASSLAGEVDNEQFF.

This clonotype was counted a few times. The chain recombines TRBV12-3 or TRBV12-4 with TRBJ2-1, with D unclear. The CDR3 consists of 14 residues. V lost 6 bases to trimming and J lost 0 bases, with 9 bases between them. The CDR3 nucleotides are TGTGCCAGCAGACTACAAAACTCCTACAATGAGCAGTTCTTC. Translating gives CASRLQNSYNEQFF.

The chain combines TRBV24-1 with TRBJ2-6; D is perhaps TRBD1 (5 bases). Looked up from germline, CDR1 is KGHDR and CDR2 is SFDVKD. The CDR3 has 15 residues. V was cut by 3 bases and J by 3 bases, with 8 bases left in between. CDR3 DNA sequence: TGTGCCACCAGTGATAGGGGTAATGGGGCCAACGTCCTGACTTTC. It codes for CATSDRGNGANVLTF.

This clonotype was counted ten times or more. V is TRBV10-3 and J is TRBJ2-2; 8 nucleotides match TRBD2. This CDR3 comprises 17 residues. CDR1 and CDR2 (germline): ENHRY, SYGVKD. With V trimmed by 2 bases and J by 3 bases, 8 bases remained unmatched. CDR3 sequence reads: CAISEPVSGDDTGELFF. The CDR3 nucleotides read TGTGCCATCAGTGAGCCAGTTAGCGGGGACGACACCGGGGAGCTGTTTTTT.

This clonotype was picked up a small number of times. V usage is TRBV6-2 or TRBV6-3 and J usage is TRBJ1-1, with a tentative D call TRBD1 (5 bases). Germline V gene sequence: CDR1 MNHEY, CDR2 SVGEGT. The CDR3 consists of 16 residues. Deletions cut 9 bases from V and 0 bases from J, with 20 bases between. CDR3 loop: CASHRDSGRMNTEAFF. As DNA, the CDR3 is TGTGCCAGTCATCGGGACTCGGGAAGGATGAACACTGAAGCTTTCTTT.

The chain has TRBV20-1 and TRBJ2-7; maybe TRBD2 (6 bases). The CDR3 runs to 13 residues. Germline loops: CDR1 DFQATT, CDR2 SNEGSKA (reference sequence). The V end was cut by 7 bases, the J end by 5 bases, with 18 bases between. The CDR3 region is CSGSAGKTNEQYF. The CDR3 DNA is TGCAGTGGATCGGCGGGGAAAACGAACGAGCAGTACTTC.

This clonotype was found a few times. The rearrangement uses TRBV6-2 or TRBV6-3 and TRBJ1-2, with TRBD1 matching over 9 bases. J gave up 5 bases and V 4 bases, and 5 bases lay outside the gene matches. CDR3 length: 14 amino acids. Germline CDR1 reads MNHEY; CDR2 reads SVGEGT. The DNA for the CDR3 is TGTGCCAGCAGTTCCGGGGACAGGGTTTATGGCTACACCTTC. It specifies CASSSGDRVYGYTF.

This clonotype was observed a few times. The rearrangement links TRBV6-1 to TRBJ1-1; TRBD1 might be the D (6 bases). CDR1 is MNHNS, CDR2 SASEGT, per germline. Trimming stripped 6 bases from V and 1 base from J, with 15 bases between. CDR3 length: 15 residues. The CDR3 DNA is TGTGCCAGCAGGACGACAGGTTTGGGGAACACTGAAGCTTTCTTT. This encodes CASRTTGLGNTEAFF.

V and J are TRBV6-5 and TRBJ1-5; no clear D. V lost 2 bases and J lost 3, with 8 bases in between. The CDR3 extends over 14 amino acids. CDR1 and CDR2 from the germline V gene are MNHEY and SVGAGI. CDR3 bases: TGTGCCAGCAGTTACATAGGGCCCAATCAGCCCCAGCATTTT. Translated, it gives CASSYIGPNQPQHF.

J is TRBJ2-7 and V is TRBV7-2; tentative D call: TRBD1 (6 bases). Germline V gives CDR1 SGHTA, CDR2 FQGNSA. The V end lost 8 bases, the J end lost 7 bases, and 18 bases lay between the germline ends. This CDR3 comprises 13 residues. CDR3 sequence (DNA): TGTGCCAGCGCCCTAAGCCAGGGGTGGGAGCAGTACTTC. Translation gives CASALSQGWEQYF.

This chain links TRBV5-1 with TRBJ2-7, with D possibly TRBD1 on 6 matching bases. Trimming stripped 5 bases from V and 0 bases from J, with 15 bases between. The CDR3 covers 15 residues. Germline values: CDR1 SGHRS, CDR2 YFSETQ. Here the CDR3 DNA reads TGCGCCAGCAGACAACAGGGTACCTACTCCTACGAGCAGTACTTC. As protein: CASRQQGTYSYEQYF.

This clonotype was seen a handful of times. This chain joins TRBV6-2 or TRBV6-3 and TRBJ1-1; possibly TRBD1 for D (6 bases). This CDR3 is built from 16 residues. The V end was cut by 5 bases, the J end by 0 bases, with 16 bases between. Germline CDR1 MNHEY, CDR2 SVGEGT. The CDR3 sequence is CASSPLPTGMNTEAFF. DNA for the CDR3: TGTGCCAGCAGTCCGTTACCCACAGGGATGAACACTGAAGCTTTCTTT.

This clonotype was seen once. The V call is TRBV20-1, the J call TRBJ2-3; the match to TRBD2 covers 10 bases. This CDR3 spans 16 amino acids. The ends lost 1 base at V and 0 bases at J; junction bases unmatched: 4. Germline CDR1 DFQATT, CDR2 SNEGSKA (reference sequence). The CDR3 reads CSARGTSGSSTDTQYF. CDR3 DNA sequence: TGCAGTGCTAGAGGGACTAGCGGATCTAGCACAGATACGCAGTATTTT.

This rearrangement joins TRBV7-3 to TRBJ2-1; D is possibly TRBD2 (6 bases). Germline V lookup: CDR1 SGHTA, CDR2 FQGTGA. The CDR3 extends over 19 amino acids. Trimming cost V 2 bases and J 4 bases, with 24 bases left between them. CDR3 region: CASSLRPPISGPIYNEQFF. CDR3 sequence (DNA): TGTGCCAGCAGCTTACGGCCACCGATTAGCGGTCCGATTTACAATGAGCAGTTCTTC.

The CDR3 loop is CASSQGQGPDWPQHF. CDR3 DNA: TGCGCCAGCAGCCAAGGACAGGGTCCGGATTGGCCCCAGCATTTT. This chain links TRBV4-1 with TRBJ1-5, with TRBD1 matching over 7 bases. J gave up 9 bases and V 1 base, and 9 bases lay outside the gene matches. CDR3 size: 15 residues. Germline CDR1 reads MGHRA; CDR2 reads YSYEKL.

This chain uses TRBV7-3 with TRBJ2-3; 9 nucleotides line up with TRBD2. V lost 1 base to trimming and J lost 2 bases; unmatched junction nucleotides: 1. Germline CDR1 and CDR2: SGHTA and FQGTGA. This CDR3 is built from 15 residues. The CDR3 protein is CASSLSGRVTDTQYF. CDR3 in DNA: TGTGCCAGCAGCTTAAGCGGGAGGGTCACAGATACGCAGTATTTT.

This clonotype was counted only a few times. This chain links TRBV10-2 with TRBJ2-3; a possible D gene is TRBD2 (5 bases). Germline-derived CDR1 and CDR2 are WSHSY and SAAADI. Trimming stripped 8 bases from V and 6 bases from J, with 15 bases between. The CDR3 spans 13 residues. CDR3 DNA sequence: TGCGCCAGCTGGGCTCTTGGGGAGGATACGCAGTATTTT. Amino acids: CASWALGEDTQYF.

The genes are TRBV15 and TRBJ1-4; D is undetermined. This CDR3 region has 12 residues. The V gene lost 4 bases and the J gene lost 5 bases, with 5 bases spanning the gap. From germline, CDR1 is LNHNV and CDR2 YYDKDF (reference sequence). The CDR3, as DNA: TGTGCCACCAGCAAATGGAATGAAAAACTGTTTTTT. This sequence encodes CATSKWNEKLFF.